The text below deals with one TCR beta chain. The antigen is unknown. In terms of origin and age, donors were healthy Caucasian individuals from Russia aged roughly 6 to 95. The data originate from a study of blood T cells in healthy people across ages. General study findings and limits: Unknown donor CMV status possibly confounded expanded clonotype changes.

PCR was performed a second time for about 7 to 11 cycles using a sample-barcoded 5' primer and a J-beta primer mix. Every sample gave at least 2.5 million paired-end reads containing CDR3. One entry per CDR3 protein results from TCRdb running MiXCR on the 5' RACE reads. The sample lists around 1,500,000 distinct CDR3 sequences; roughly 40% were seen once. V shed 3 bases and J shed 6 bases, with 15 bases lying between them. CDR1 is SEHNR and CDR2 is FQNEAQ in the germline V gene (reference sequence). CDR3 length equals 16 residues. This TCR came from a woman aged 18-30 years in good health. Material for sequencing was blood. The rearrangement uses TRBV7-9 and TRBJ1-6; D call uncertain. CDR3 loop: CASSFYQIGSNSPLHF. CDR3 nucleotide sequence: TGTGCCAGCAGCTTTTATCAGATAGGGAGTAATTCACCCCTCCACTTT. Variable domain in full (rest from reference TRBV7-9 and TRBJ1-6): DTGVSQNPRHKITKRGQNVTFRCDPISEHNRLYWYRQTLGQGPEFLTYFQNEAQLEKSRLLSDRFSAERPKGSFSTLEIQRTEQGDSAMYLCASSFYQIGSNSPLHFGNGTRLTVT.